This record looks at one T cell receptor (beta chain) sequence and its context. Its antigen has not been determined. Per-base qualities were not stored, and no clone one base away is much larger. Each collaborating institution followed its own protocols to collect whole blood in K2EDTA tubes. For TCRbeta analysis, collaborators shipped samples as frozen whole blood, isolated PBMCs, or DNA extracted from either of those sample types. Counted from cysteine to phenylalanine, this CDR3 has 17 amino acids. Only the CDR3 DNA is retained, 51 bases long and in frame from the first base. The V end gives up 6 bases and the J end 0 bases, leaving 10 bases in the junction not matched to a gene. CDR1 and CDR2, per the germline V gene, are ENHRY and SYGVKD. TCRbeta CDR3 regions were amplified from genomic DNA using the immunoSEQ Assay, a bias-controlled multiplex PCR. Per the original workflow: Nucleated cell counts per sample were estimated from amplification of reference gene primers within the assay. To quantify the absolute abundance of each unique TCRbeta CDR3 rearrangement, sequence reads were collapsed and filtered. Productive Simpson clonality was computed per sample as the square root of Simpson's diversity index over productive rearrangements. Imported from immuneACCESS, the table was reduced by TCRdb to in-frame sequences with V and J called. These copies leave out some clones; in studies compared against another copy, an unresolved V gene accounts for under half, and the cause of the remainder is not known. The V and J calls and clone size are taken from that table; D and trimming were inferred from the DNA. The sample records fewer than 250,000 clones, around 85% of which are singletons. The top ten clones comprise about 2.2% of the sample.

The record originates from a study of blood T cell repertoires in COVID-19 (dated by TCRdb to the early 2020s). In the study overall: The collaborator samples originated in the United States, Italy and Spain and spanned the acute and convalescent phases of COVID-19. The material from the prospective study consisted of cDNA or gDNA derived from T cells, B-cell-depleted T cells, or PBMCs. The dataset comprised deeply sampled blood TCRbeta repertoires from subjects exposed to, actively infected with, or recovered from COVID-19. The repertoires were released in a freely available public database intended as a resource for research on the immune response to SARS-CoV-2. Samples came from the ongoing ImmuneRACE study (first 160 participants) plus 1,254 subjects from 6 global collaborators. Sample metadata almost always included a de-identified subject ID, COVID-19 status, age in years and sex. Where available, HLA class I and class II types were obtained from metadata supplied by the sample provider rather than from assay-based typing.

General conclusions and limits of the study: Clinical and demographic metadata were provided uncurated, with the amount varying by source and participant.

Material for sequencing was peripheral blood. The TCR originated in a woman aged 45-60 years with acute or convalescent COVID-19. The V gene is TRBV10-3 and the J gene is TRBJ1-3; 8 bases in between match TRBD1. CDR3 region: CAIRNGQGRSSGNTIYF. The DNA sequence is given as TGTGCCATCAGAAACGGACAGGGTCGGTCCTCTGGAAACACCATATATTTT.